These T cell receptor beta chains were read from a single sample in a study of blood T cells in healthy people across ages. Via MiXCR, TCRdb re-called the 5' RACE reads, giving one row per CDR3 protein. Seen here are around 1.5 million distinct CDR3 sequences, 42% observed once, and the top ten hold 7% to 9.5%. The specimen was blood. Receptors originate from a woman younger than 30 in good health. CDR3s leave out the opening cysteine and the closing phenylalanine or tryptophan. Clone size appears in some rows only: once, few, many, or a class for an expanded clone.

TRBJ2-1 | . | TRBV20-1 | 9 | RVKASNEQF
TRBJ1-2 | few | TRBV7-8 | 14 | ASSLATVEANYGYT
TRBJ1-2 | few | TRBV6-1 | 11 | ASSEWQYYGYT
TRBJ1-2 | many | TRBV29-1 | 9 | SVNRQGSYT
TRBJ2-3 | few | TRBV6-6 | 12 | ASSYRASTDTQY
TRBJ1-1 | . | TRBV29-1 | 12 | SVGVRGLLTEAF
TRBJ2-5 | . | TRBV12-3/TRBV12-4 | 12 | ASSTGPNQETQY
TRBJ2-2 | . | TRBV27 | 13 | ASSWKQGGGGELF
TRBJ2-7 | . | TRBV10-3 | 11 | AITKSTDYEQY
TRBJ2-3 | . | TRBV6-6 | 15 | ASSYAPGPTSTDTQY
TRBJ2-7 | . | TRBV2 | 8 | AYTKGEQY
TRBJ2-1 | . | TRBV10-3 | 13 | AISVSRASYNEQF
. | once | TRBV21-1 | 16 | ASSKALWLDLAKNIQY
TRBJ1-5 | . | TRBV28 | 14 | ASSLGRALGNQPQH
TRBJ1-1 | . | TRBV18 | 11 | ASSPRYFTEAF
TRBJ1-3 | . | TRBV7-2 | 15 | ASSLTGTGNSGNTIY
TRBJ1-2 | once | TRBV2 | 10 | ASRQQPYGYT
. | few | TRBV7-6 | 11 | ASSPRLDDEQY
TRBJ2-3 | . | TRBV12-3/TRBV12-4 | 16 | ASSFGLAGDPSTDTQY
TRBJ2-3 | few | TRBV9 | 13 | ASSPSRWGTDTQY
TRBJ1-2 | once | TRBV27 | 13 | ASSLSIAGIYGYT
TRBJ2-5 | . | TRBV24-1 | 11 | ATSDRDTRTQY
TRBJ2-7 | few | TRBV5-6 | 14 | ASSLWRYSRSYEQY